Below, 26 T cell receptor beta chains from the same sample are listed, as sequenced in a study of blood T cell repertoires in COVID-19 (dated by TCRdb to 2020 to 2021). Receptor libraries were prepared by the immunoSEQ multiplex PCR assay. The source is immuneACCESS, and TCRdb retained only in-frame sequences with V and J called. Part of the clones is not carried over; for the studies checked, unresolved V genes explain less than half of this, and the remainder is unexplained. Within this sample are over 120,000 clones, with approximately 80% of them counted one time only. The ten largest make up around 3% of the sample. The sequenced sample was peripheral blood. The receptor source for this set is a woman aged 80 or over with acute or convalescent COVID-19.

The chain links TRBV9 to TRBJ2-3; 7 bases align to TRBD2. The CDR3 runs 14 residues. Germline CDR1 is SGDLS and CDR2 is YYNGEE. V lost 7 bases, J lost 3 bases, and 8 bases stayed unmatched. The CDR3 loop reads CASAWEGTTDTQYF. DNA of the CDR3: TGTGCCAGCGCCTGGGAGGGGACTACAGATACGCAGTATTTT.

V is TRBV29-1 and J is TRBJ2-7, with a weak D call TRBD2 (5 bases). Between the trimmed V and J ends, which lost 0 bases and 2 bases, there was a span of 11 bases. The germline V gene has CDR1 SQVTM and CDR2 ANQGSEA. The CDR3 totals 14 residues. The CDR3 bases are TGCAGCGTTGAAGAAGGGAGAGGACCCTACGAGCAGTACTTC. Encoded protein: CSVEEGRGPYEQYF.

J is TRBJ1-1 and V is TRBV6-4; 8 positions agree with TRBD1. Losses at the gene ends were 9 bases for V and 10 bases for J; bases not matched to a gene: 4. The CDR3 contains 10 residues. Germline V gene lookup returns CDR1 MRHNA and CDR2 SNTAGT. In nucleotides, the CDR3 is TGTGCCAGATCAGGGGGCTCAGCTTTCTTT. It specifies CARSGGSAFF.

This clone was seen a few times. This rearrangement joins TRBV6-5 to TRBJ1-6; no firm D call. This CDR3 is built from 14 residues. Germline CDR1 reads MNHEY; CDR2 reads SVGAGI. Trimming took off 10 bases at V and 8 bases at J, with 18 bases between the two ends. Here the CDR3 DNA reads TGTGCCAACTCCGAGAAGCCACCCGATTCACCCCTCCACTTT. Its protein product is CANSEKPPDSPLHF.

The J gene is TRBJ1-5, the V gene TRBV12-3 or TRBV12-4; a weak D match, TRBD1 (6 bases). V lost 6 bases, J lost 9 bases, and 12 bases lay in between. This CDR3 has 12 amino acids. The CDR3 here is CASSLGAGPQHF. CDR3 nucleotide sequence: TGTGCCAGCAGCCTGGGGGCGGGGCCCCAGCATTTT.

J is TRBJ2-3 and V is TRBV5-4; perhaps TRBD2 as D (6 bases). Germline CDR1 and CDR2: SGHNT and YYREEE (reference sequence). This CDR3 is built from 15 residues. V shed 4 bases and J shed 0 bases, with 12 bases lying between them. CDR3 region: CASSRDFRSTDTQYF. CDR3 nucleotides: TGTGCCAGCAGCCGGGACTTCCGGAGCACAGATACGCAGTATTTT.

The chain links TRBV6-2 or TRBV6-3 to TRBJ2-7, with 8 nucleotides matching TRBD1. The CDR3 extends over 15 amino acids. V trimming: 0 bases; J trimming: 2 bases; junction bases outside the gene matches: 3. CDR1 and CDR2 from the germline V gene are MNHEY and SVGEGT. The CDR3 region is CASSYSVRGPYEQYF. As DNA, the CDR3 is TGTGCCAGCAGTTACTCCGTCAGGGGGCCCTACGAGCAGTACTTC.

The chain has TRBV19 and TRBJ2-1, with 11 nucleotides matching TRBD1. This CDR3 contains 13 residues. The trim removed 5 bases at V and 8 bases at J, leaving 2 bases unmatched. Germline CDR1 LNHDA, CDR2 SQIVND (reference sequence). The DNA for the CDR3 is TGTGCCAGTAGTCGGGACAGGGGGTATGAGCAGTTCTTC. Translation: CASSRDRGYEQFF.

The chain recombines TRBV6-5 with TRBJ2-7; D is uncertain. Germline V CDR1 and CDR2: MNHEY, SVGAGI. V shed 5 bases and J shed 5 bases, with 10 bases lying between them. This CDR3 has 12 amino acids. The CDR3 reads CASSRDSNEQYF. For the CDR3, the DNA is TGTGCCAGCAGTCGCGATTCCAACGAGCAGTACTTC.

V gene TRBV19 combines with J gene TRBJ2-7; 8 nucleotides align to TRBD1. V was clipped by 3 bases and J by 4 bases; unmatched bases: 8. The CDR3 contains 15 residues. From germline, CDR1 is LNHDA and CDR2 SQIVND (reference sequence). The CDR3 reads CASSMVTGGFYEQYF. In DNA, the CDR3 is TGTGCCAGTAGTATGGTAACAGGGGGTTTTTACGAGCAGTACTTC.

This clone was detected a few times. This rearrangement joins TRBV7-9 to TRBJ1-2; D is ambiguous. Trimming left V 4 bases short and J 3 bases short, with 18 bases between. The germline gives CDR1 SEHNR, CDR2 FQNEAQ (reference sequence). This CDR3 spans 16 amino acids. The CDR3 sequence: CASSSPSPGRYYGYTF. CDR3 DNA sequence: TGTGCCAGCAGCTCCCCCTCTCCTGGCAGGTACTATGGCTACACCTTC.

The chain is built from TRBV7-3 and TRBJ2-5; 15 nucleotides align to TRBD2. Looked up from germline, CDR1 is SGHTA and CDR2 is FQGTGA. This CDR3 region has 16 residues. Losses at the gene ends were 4 bases for V and 2 bases for J; bases not matched to a gene: 2. The CDR3 protein is CASSSGTSGGQETQYF. The CDR3 nucleotides are TGTGCCAGCAGCTCAGGGACTAGCGGGGGGCAAGAGACCCAGTACTTC.

This clone has just one count. The chain combines TRBV5-1 with TRBJ1-4; 9 bases line up with TRBD1. The CDR3 spans 14 residues. Germline assignment: CDR1 SGHRS and CDR2 YFSETQ. V lost 4 bases, J lost 8 bases, and 6 bases stayed unmatched. The CDR3 loop reads CASSPGTGSEKLFF. The CDR3 DNA sequence: TGCGCCAGCAGCCCAGGGACAGGGTCCGAAAAACTGTTTTTT.

The chain uses TRBV7-9 and TRBJ1-2; the match to TRBD1 covers 7 bases. V trimming: 3 bases; J trimming: 3 bases; junction bases outside the gene matches: 7. The germline V gene encodes CDR1 SEHNR and CDR2 FQNEAQ (reference sequence). The CDR3 runs to 15 residues. The CDR3 DNA follows: TGTGCCAGCAGCTTTAATACAGGGGTCGACTATGGCTACACCTTC. The encoded protein is CASSFNTGVDYGYTF.

CDR3 sequence reads: CASSFRGRGEQYF. The CDR3 DNA follows: TGTGCCAGCAGCTTCAGGGGTAGAGGCGAGCAGTACTTC. This rearrangement joins TRBV13 to TRBJ2-7; maybe TRBD1 (6 bases). V shed 3 bases and J shed 6 bases, with 12 bases lying between them. The CDR3 covers 13 residues. From germline, CDR1 is PRHDT and CDR2 FYEKMQ (reference sequence).

The chain employs TRBV7-3 and TRBJ1-4; D remains unclear. V was pared by 2 bases and J by 0 bases, with 7 bases between. Germline values: CDR1 SGHTA, CDR2 FQGTGA. The CDR3 covers 15 residues. For the CDR3, the DNA is TGTGCCAGCAGCTTACTACGAGCAACTAATGAAAAACTGTTTTTT. Encoded protein: CASSLLRATNEKLFF. The complete variable domain, with remaining parts taken from reference TRBV7-3 and TRBJ1-4, reads GAGVSQTPSNKVTEKGKYVELRCDPISGHTALYWYRQSLGQGPEFLIYFQGTGAADDSGLPNDRFFAVRPEGSVSTLKIQRTERGDSAVYLCASSLLRATNEKLFFGSGTQLSVL.

V gene TRBV6-5 combines with J gene TRBJ1-2; tentatively, D is TRBD1 (6 bases). CDR1 and CDR2 (germline): MNHEY, SVGAGI. V lost 5 bases, J lost 4 bases, and 14 bases lay in between. The CDR3 length is 14 residues. Here the CDR3 DNA reads TGTGCCAGCAGTCCCAGGACAGTTCTCTATGGCTACACCTTC. Its protein product is CASSPRTVLYGYTF.

CDR3 region: CASSFSPSRNQPQHF. The CDR3 DNA follows: TGTGCCAGCAGTTTTTCCCCCTCCCGCAATCAGCCCCAGCATTTT. The rearrangement uses TRBV6-5 and TRBJ1-5, with D uncertain. This CDR3 region has 15 residues. Germline V lookup: CDR1 MNHEY, CDR2 SVGAGI. Trimming removed 4 bases from V and 2 bases from J, with 12 bases in between.

This clone was detected a few times. The rearrangement joins TRBV19 to TRBJ1-1; D unresolved. Trimming cost V 3 bases and J 7 bases, with 18 bases left between them. The CDR3 is made up of 15 amino acids. Germline V gene lookup returns CDR1 LNHDA and CDR2 SQIVND (reference sequence). The CDR3 DNA sequence: TGTGCCAGTAGTATTTTAGCGGCCGGACTTAATGAAGCTTTCTTT. This gives the protein CASSILAAGLNEAFF.

The chain is built from TRBV5-1 and TRBJ2-5, with D possibly TRBD1 on 7 matching bases. The CDR3 runs to 15 residues. Germline V gene lookup returns CDR1 SGHRS and CDR2 YFSETQ. Trimming took off 6 bases at V and 3 bases at J, with 18 bases between the two ends. The DNA for the CDR3 is TGCGCCAGCAACCCCTCCGCGGGACAGAAAGAGACCCAGTACTTC. It specifies CASNPSAGQKETQYF. Full variable domain (missing parts from reference TRBV5-1 and TRBJ2-5): KAGVTQTPRYLIKTRGQQVTLSCSPISGHRSVSWYQQTPGQGLQFLFEYFSETQRNKGNFPGRFSGRQFSNSRSEMNVSTLELGDSALYLCASNPSAGQKETQYFGPGTRLLVL.

This chain connects TRBV5-4 to TRBJ2-3; maybe TRBD1 (5 bases). This CDR3 is built from 14 residues. Trimming pared 7 bases from V and 2 bases from J, leaving 14 bases between. The germline CDR1 and CDR2 sequences are SGHNT and YYREEE (reference sequence). Here the CDR3 DNA reads TGTGCCAGCGGGCGCACAGGAAACACAGATACGCAGTATTTT. It specifies CASGRTGNTDTQYF. Full variable domain (outside the CDR3, taken from reference TRBV5-4 and TRBJ2-3): ETGVTQSPTHLIKTRGQQVTLRCSSQSGHNTVSWYQQALGQGPQFIFQYYREEENGRGNFPPRFSGLQFPNYSSELNVNALELDDSALYLCASGRTGNTDTQYFGPGTRLTVL.

The chain has TRBV7-3 and TRBJ1-6; D may be TRBD1 (6 bases). The V gene's germline CDR1 is SGHTA and CDR2 FQGTGA. Deletions cut 4 bases from V and 5 bases from J, with 9 bases between. There are 14 residues in the CDR3. CDR3 residues: CASSSGADNSPLHF. CDR3 sequence (DNA): TGTGCCAGCAGCTCAGGGGCAGATAATTCACCCCTCCACTTT.

This chain joins TRBV12-5 and TRBJ1-5; D may be TRBD1 (5 bases). V gave up 3 bases and J gave up 6 bases, with 9 bases separating them. The germline gives CDR1 LGHNT, CDR2 FRNRAP. The CDR3 totals 13 residues. CDR3 loop: CASGLMGGQPQHF. As DNA, the CDR3 is TGTGCTAGTGGTTTAATGGGGGGTCAGCCCCAGCATTTT.

The V call is TRBV5-1, the J call TRBJ1-2; TRBD1 matches at 10 bases. Trimming cost V 4 bases and J 4 bases; bases outside gene matches: 7. CDR1 is SGHRS, CDR2 YFSETQ, per germline. CDR3 length: 15 residues. CDR3 in DNA: TGCGCCAGCAGCACCGGGACAGGGGAGTCCTATGGCTACACCTTC. Its translation: CASSTGTGESYGYTF.

This rearrangement joins TRBV5-1 to TRBJ1-4; D gene uncertain. The CDR3 consists of 15 residues. Trimming stripped 4 bases from V and 0 bases from J, with 10 bases between. Germline-derived CDR1 and CDR2 are SGHRS and YFSETQ. The CDR3 reads CASSRGVATNEKLFF. In DNA, the CDR3 is TGCGCCAGCAGCCGAGGAGTGGCAACTAATGAAAAACTGTTTTTT. The full variable domain, in which reference TRBV5-1 and TRBJ1-4 provide the parts outside the CDR3, is KAGVTQTPRYLIKTRGQQVTLSCSPISGHRSVSWYQQTPGQGLQFLFEYFSETQRNKGNFPGRFSGRQFSNSRSEMNVSTLELGDSALYLCASSRGVATNEKLFFGSGTQLSVL.

In its sample, this clone was seen once. The rearrangement joins TRBV30 to TRBJ1-2, with TRBD1 matching 10 bases. Germline CDR1 is GTSNPN and CDR2 is SVGIG (reference sequence). V lost 5 bases and J lost 2; bases outside the gene matches: 5. This CDR3 has 14 residues. The DNA of the CDR3 is TGTGCCTGGGCAAGGACAGGGGGAAACTATGGCTACACCTTC. It codes for CAWARTGGNYGYTF.